The clone carrying this T cell receptor beta chain was counted only a few times. Its target is not known. This sample was included in a study of identical twins. TCRdb reprocessed the 5' RACE reads via MiXCR and lists one record per CDR3 protein. The profile covers 310,000 or so distinct CDR3 sequences, with roughly 10% appearing a single time and 6% to 8.5% taken by the ten largest. Overall study results and limits: Memory repertoires showed no such pattern, whereas abundant cord blood beta clonotypes carried fewer insertions.

Trimming took 6 bases from V and 6 from J; bases not matched to a gene: 8. The CDR3 is 15 residues long. Germline V gene lookup returns CDR1 PRHDT and CDR2 FYEKMQ (reference sequence). The same data also contributed to another study, on yellow fever vaccine responses in identical twins.

The sequencing input was CD8+ T cells sorted from blood. V usage is TRBV13 and J usage is TRBJ2-3, with 11 bases identical to TRBD2. The sequence came from a woman between 18 and 29 years old in good health. The DNA of the CDR3 is TGTGCCAGCAGTCGTCTAGCGGGGGGCCGGGATACGCAGTATTTT. Its protein is CASSRLAGGRDTQYF.